This T cell receptor (beta chain) originates from a study of T cell clonotyping in hematopoietic cell transplantation. Assay used: immunoSEQ multiplex PCR; TCRdb lists only in-frame clones, some missing. The sample holds over a thousand clones, roughly 96% seen once. Germline lookup yields CDR1 MGHDK and CDR2 SYGVNS. V gave up 4 bases and J gave up 2 bases; unmatched junction bases: 5. CDR3 length: 14 residues. The sequence came from a young adult male patient who had an allogeneic stem cell transplant from a related donor, so the T cells may come from the graft donor. Some clones in this sample may be carry-over from other donors' samples. The sequenced sample was PBMCs, obtained 30 days after allogeneic stem cell transplant. The V and J genes are TRBV25-1 and TRBJ2-7, with 7 bases matching TRBD1. The CDR3 loop reads CASSARDSPYEQYF. CDR3 DNA sequence: TGTGCCAGCAGTGCCCGGGACAGCCCCTACGAGCAGTACTTC.